A selection of T cell receptor beta chains follows, all from one sample in a study of cytomegalovirus exposure and HLA in healthy donors. Assay: immunoSEQ multiplex PCR; the TCRdb copy retains only in-frame clones and omits some. The sample comprises some 120,000 clones, just under 90% of which are singletons, and approximately 3.5% rests with the top ten. Sample: PBMCs. The source is a man aged 30-40 years in good health and CMV-seronegative. CDR3s include the opening cysteine and the closing phenylalanine or tryptophan. D genes are given only for firm matches. Some rows have no size entry. The others give once, few or many, or a class for an expanded clone.

J | length | V | D | size | DNA | CDR3
TRBJ2-1 | 17 | TRBV5-8 | - | - | TGTGCCAGCAGCTTGACGAAGATATCCAGCGTCTACAATGAGCAGTTCTTC | CASSLTKISSVYNEQFF
TRBJ1-5 | 15 | TRBV7-9 | - | - | TGTGCCACCACTGACTCGGACAGTCTCCTTCAGCCCCAGCATTTT | CATTDSDSLLQPQHF
TRBJ1-4 | 12 | TRBV29-1 | - | - | TGCAGCGCGGTAGTAACTAATGAAAAACTGTTTTTT | CSAVVTNEKLFF
TRBJ1-4 | 15 | TRBV7-9 | - | - | TGTGCCAGCAGCTCCTACAGGGCAACTAATGAAAAACTGTTTTTT | CASSSYRATNEKLFF
TRBJ2-7 | 12 | TRBV27 | - | - | TGTGCCAGCAAAGAGAAGTCCTACGAGCAGTACTTC | CASKEKSYEQYF
TRBJ1-1 | 16 | TRBV28 | - | - | TGTGCCAGCAGTTTAGGGAGTGCCGGGCCCAATTTCTGGGCTTTCTTT | CASSLGSAGPNFWAFF
TRBJ2-5 | 16 | TRBV4-3 | TRBD1 | - | TGCGCCAGCAGCCAAGGGGACAGGGCGTACCAAGAGACCCAGTACTTC | CASSQGDRAYQETQYF
TRBJ2-5 | 16 | TRBV28 | TRBD1 | - | TGTGCCAGCAGTTTTTTAGGGTCGGGACAGGCAGAGACCCAGTACTTC | CASSFLGSGQAETQYF
TRBJ2-1 | 13 | TRBV28 | TRBD2 | - | TGTGCCAGCAAAGAGGGACTAGCGGGGGAGCAGTTCTTC | CASKEGLAGEQFF
TRBJ2-7 | 12 | TRBV5-4 | - | - | TGTGCCAGCAGCACGGGCGGGTACGAGCAGTACTTC | CASSTGGYEQYF
TRBJ2-5 | 15 | TRBV5-6 | TRBD2 | - | TGTGCCAGCAGCTTCTTGGGCGGGGGGGCAAAGACCCAGTACTTC | CASSFLGGGAKTQYF
TRBJ2-1 | 18 | TRBV7-2 | TRBD2 | - | TGTGCCAGCAGCTTAGCGGTAACTAGCGGGGGCCTCTACAATGAGCAGTTCTTC | CASSLAVTSGGLYNEQFF
TRBJ1-1 | 17 | TRBV14 | - | - | TGTGCCAGCAGCCAACACGTCGGCCAGACTTTGAACACTGAAGCTTTCTTT | CASSQHVGQTLNTEAFF
TRBJ2-3 | 15 | TRBV6-5 | TRBD2 | - | TGTGCCAGCAGCCGACAGACTAGCTTCGGAGATACGCAGTATTTT | CASSRQTSFGDTQYF
TRBJ2-6 | 15 | TRBV4-2 | TRBD1 | - | TGTGCCAGCAGCCAGACAGGGATTGGGGCCAACGTCCTGACTTTC | CASSQTGIGANVLTF
TRBJ1-3 | 16 | TRBV11-2 | - | - | TGTGCCAGCAGCTTAATGGGGAGTAGAGCAGGAAACACCATATATTTT | CASSLMGSRAGNTIYF
TRBJ2-2 | 15 | TRBV14 | TRBD2 | - | TGTGCCAGCAGCCAAGAGAGTCTAGCGGGCGGGGAGCTGTTTTTT | CASSQESLAGGELFF
TRBJ1-2 | 13 | TRBV5-4 | - | once | TGTGCCAGCAGCAGGGACATTAACTATGGCTACACCTTC | CASSRDINYGYTF
TRBJ2-1 | 13 | TRBV19 | TRBD1 | - | TGTGCCAGTAGTCTGGGACAGTACAATGAGCAGTTCTTC | CASSLGQYNEQFF
TRBJ2-1 | 13 | TRBV27 | - | - | TGTGCCAGCAGTCCATCAGGGGCGGATGAGCAGTTCTTC | CASSPSGADEQFF
TRBJ2-5 | 13 | TRBV9 | - | - | TGTGCCAGCAGCGTTAACTTAATGGAGACCCAGTACTTC | CASSVNLMETQYF
TRBJ2-7 | 15 | TRBV6-5 | TRBD1 | - | TGTGCCAGCAGCTTCGGACAGGGGGCCTCCTACGAGCAGTACTTC | CASSFGQGASYEQYF
TRBJ2-1 | 16 | TRBV5-1 | - | large | TGCGCCAGCAGCTTTCGGTGGCTAGGGGAATACAATGAGCAGTTCTTC | CASSFRWLGEYNEQFF
TRBJ1-3 | 16 | TRBV9 | TRBD1 | - | TGTGCCAGCAGCCCGACAGGGGTCGGTTCTGGAAACACCATATATTTT | CASSPTGVGSGNTIYF
TRBJ1-2 | 12 | TRBV6-1 | - | once | TGTGCCACCACCGACAGAAACTATGGCTACACCTTC | CATTDRNYGYTF
TRBJ1-5 | 14 | TRBV6-6 | - | - | TGTGCCAGCGGGCTTGGAGGGAGTTATCAGCCCCAGCATTTT | CASGLGGSYQPQHF
TRBJ2-5 | 15 | TRBV5-1 | - | - | TGCGCCAGCGGCCTGGAGGGTCGGAACTGGGGGGCCCAGTACTTC | CASGLEGRNWGAQYF
TRBJ2-3 | 13 | TRBV6-6 | - | - | TGTGCCAGCAGCCAACAGGGTTCAAATACGCAGTATTTT | CASSQQGSNTQYF
TRBJ1-5 | 15 | TRBV6-1 | TRBD1 | - | TGTGCCAGCAGTTTGGACAGGGGAGAGGGACAGCCCCAGCATTTT | CASSLDRGEGQPQHF
TRBJ2-7 | 14 | TRBV4-3 | TRBD1 | - | TGCGCCAGCAGCCAAGGACAGGGGGCGGGTGAGCAGTACTTC | CASSQGQGAGEQYF
TRBJ2-7 | 14 | TRBV5-1 | - | once | TGCGCCAGCAGCGGAGGGGCCAGCTCCTACGAGCAGTACTTC | CASSGGASSYEQYF
TRBJ2-2 | 11 | TRBV11-2 | - | - | TGTGCCAGCAGCCCGAGGTGGGAGCTGTTTTTT | CASSPRWELFF
TRBJ2-7 | 14 | TRBV27 | - | - | TGTGCCAGCAGTTTAAGTGGTTCAGGCTACGAGCAGTACTTC | CASSLSGSGYEQYF
TRBJ1-2 | 13 | TRBV6-1 | TRBD1 | few | TGTGCCAGCAGTGTGCAGGGGGGCGATGGCTACACCTTC | CASSVQGGDGYTF
TRBJ1-2 | 13 | TRBV27 | TRBD1 | - | TGTGCCAGCAGAAGGACAGGGAGCTATGGCTACACCTTC | CASRRTGSYGYTF
TRBJ1-6 | 15 | TRBV12-5 | TRBD1 | - | TGTGCTAGTGGGCCGGGACAGGGAATAGCTTCACCCCTCCACTTT | CASGPGQGIASPLHF
TRBJ1-2 | 12 | TRBV6-6 | TRBD1 | - | TGTGCCAGCAGTCCACAGGGGGCAGGCTACACCTTC | CASSPQGAGYTF
TRBJ2-5 | 15 | TRBV9 | TRBD2 | - | TGTGCCAGCAGCGTAGGGGGGGGGAAGCAAGAGACCCAGTACTTC | CASSVGGGKQETQYF
TRBJ2-7 | 15 | TRBV28 | - | - | TGTGCCAGCAGTTTATCCCCAGGGTCAGGCTACGAGCAGTACTTC | CASSLSPGSGYEQYF
TRBJ2-5 | 15 | TRBV28 | TRBD2 | few | TGTGCCAGCAGTTTGCTTAGCGGGGGGGCCCAGACCCAGTACTTC | CASSLLSGGAQTQYF
TRBJ1-1 | 14 | TRBV5-1 | TRBD1 | - | TGCGCCAGCAGCCACCAGGGGGCGAGGACTGAAGCTTTCTTT | CASSHQGARTEAFF
TRBJ2-2 | 15 | TRBV11-2 | - | - | TGTGCCAGCAGCTTAAATACGGGGTTAACCGGGGAGCTGTTTTTT | CASSLNTGLTGELFF
TRBJ1-2 | 15 | TRBV5-6 | TRBD1 | - | TGTGCCAGCAGCTTGAAGACAGGGTGGAACTATGGCTACACCTTC | CASSLKTGWNYGYTF
TRBJ1-2 | 15 | TRBV7-2 | TRBD1 | - | TGTGCCAGCAGCATCACGGGACAGGGGGACTATGGCTACACCTTC | CASSITGQGDYGYTF
TRBJ2-7 | 21 | TRBV2 | TRBD2 | - | TGTGCCAGCAGTTCCCCTAGTCCTGGGACTAGCGGGGGGAGTCCCTCCCACGAGCAGTACTTC | CASSSPSPGTSGGSPSHEQYF
TRBJ2-7 | 15 | TRBV18 | - | - | TGTGCCAGCTCACCGCGCGCAGGACTGGACTACGAGCAGTACTTC | CASSPRAGLDYEQYF
TRBJ2-1 | 13 | TRBV4-1 | - | - | TGCGCCAGCAGCCAAGACGGGTACAATGAGCAGTTCTTC | CASSQDGYNEQFF
TRBJ1-1 | 14 | TRBV28 | - | - | TGTGCCAGCACCGTGGGGCAGGGGTACACTGAAGCTTTCTTT | CASTVGQGYTEAFF
TRBJ2-7 | 13 | TRBV7-9 | - | - | TGTGCCAGCAGCTACGGGATGACCTACGAGCAGTACTTC | CASSYGMTYEQYF
TRBJ1-5 | 15 | TRBV10-1 | TRBD1 | - | TGCGCCAGCAATTCAGACAGGGACAGCAATCAGCCCCAGCATTTT | CASNSDRDSNQPQHF